The 4 T cell receptor beta chains presented below share a single source sample, sequenced in a study of blood T cell repertoires in COVID-19. The method was immunoSEQ multiplex PCR; TCRdb's version includes in-frame clones alone and lacks a portion of them. Of approximately 52,000 clones listed, about nine tenths are singletons. The sequenced sample consisted of peripheral blood. The receptor source for this set is a human donor with active COVID-19. The donor label of this sample is uncertain.

The CDR3 nucleotides are TGTGCCAGCTCACAGGGGGCGGAAGCTTTCTTT. Encoded protein: CASSQGAEAFF. The chain couples TRBV18 to TRBJ1-1; 7 positions match TRBD1. The ends lost 4 bases at V and 8 bases at J; junction bases unmatched: 1. The CDR3 has 11 amino acids. CDR1 is KGHSH and CDR2 is LQKENI in the germline V gene.

V gene TRBV28 combines with J gene TRBJ2-5, with 11 bases lining up with TRBD1. V lost 10 bases and J lost 2; bases outside the gene matches: 9. There are 15 residues in the CDR3. Germline V gene sequence: CDR1 MDHEN, CDR2 SYDVKM. In DNA, the CDR3 is TGTGCCACCCGTTACCGGGACAGGGGGCAAGAGACCCAGTACTTC. Protein product: CATRYRDRGQETQYF.

This rearrangement joins TRBV9 to TRBJ1-2; D remains ambiguous. Germline CDR1 reads SGDLS; CDR2 reads YYNGEE. The CDR3 has 13 amino acids. V dropped 6 bases and J dropped 0 bases, with 9 bases sitting between them. DNA of the CDR3: TGTGCCAGCACGGAGGCGTCTAACTATGGCTACACCTTC. Translation gives CASTEASNYGYTF.

J is TRBJ2-4 and V is TRBV29-1; tentatively, D is TRBD2 (5 bases). In germline, CDR1 is SQVTM, CDR2 ANQGSEA. CDR3 length: 13 amino acids. V lost 7 bases to trimming and J lost 3 bases, with 13 bases between them. CDR3 region: CSAVAGIKNIQYF. In DNA form, the CDR3 reads TGCAGCGCCGTGGCCGGGATCAAAAACATTCAGTACTTC.